This T cell receptor (beta chain) was captured in a study of blood T cell repertoires in COVID-19. Data came from immunoSEQ multiplex PCR; TCRdb stores just in-frame clones and leaves some out. In the table there are 150,000 to 200,000 clones, approximately 90% of which are singletons. V was trimmed by 0 bases and J by 2 bases, leaving 14 bases between them. Looked up from germline, CDR1 is SGHKS and CDR2 is YYEKEE (reference sequence). The CDR3 has 16 amino acids. Specimen: peripheral blood. This receptor was obtained from a woman between 45 and 60 years old with acute or convalescent COVID-19. The V gene is TRBV5-5, the J gene TRBJ1-2; D might be TRBD1 (6 bases). As DNA, the CDR3 is TGTGCCAGCAGCTTGGCCCTGGGGGCTTTGAACTATGGCTACACCTTC. Translating it yields CASSLALGALNYGYTF. Complete variable domain (other parts from reference TRBV5-5 and TRBJ1-2): DAGVTQSPTHLIKTRGQQVTLRCSPISGHKSVSWYQQVLGQGPQFIFQYYEKEERGRGNFPDRFSARQFPNYSSELNVNALLLGDSALYLCASSLALGALNYGYTFGSGTRLTVV.